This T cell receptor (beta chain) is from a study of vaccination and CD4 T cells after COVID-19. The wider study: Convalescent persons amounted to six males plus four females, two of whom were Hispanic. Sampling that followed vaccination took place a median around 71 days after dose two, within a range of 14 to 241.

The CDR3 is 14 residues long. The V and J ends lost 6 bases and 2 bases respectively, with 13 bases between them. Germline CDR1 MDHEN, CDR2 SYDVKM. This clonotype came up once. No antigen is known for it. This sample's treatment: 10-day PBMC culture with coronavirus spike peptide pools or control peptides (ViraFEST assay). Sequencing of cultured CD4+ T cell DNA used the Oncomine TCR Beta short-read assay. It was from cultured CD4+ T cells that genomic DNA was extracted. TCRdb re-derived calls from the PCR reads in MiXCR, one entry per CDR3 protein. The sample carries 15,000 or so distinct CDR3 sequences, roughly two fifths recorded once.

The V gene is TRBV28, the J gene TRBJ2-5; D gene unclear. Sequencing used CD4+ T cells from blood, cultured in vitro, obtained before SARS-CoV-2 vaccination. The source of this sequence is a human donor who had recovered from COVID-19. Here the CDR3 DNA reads TGTGCCAGCAGCCCTGCTAATGTTCAAGAGACCCAGTACTTC. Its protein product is CASSPANVQETQYF.